The rows below give T cell receptor beta chains drawn from one sample of a study of shared clonotypes between healthy human individuals. The table came from immunoSEQ multiplex PCR; TCRdb's copy has only in-frame clones and leaves some out. Altogether about 380,000 clones are present, around 96% being singletons, with the ten largest covering 0.32%. What was sequenced was memory CD8+ T cells sorted from blood. The source is a man under 40 in good health. Both conserved end residues are part of each CDR3. The D gene is left open where the match is weak. Some rows have no size entry. The others give once, few or many, or a class for an expanded clone.

V: TRBV10-2; J: TRBJ1-5; size: .; D: .; DNA: TGCGCCAGCAGTGAGTCCTTACAGGGAGGGACCCAGCATTTT; CDR3: CASSESLQGGTQHF
V: TRBV2; J: TRBJ1-5; size: .; D: TRBD1; DNA: TGTGCCAGCAGCCAACGACAGGGTGGGGAGCAGCCCCAGCATTTT; CDR3: CASSQRQGGEQPQHF
V: TRBV5-4; J: TRBJ1-1; size: .; D: TRBD1; DNA: TGTGCCAGCAGGTTCAGGGGGATGAACACTGAAGCTTTCTTT; CDR3: CASRFRGMNTEAFF
V: TRBV5-1; J: TRBJ2-1; size: once; D: TRBD2; DNA: TGCGCCAGCAGCTGGGGACTAGCGGGTTTGGCCTACAATGAGCAGTTCTTC; CDR3: CASSWGLAGLAYNEQFF
V: TRBV28; J: TRBJ1-5; size: .; D: .; DNA: TGTGCCAGCAGTTTACTACCTGGGGCCGGGAGCAATCAGCCCCAGCATTTT; CDR3: CASSLLPGAGSNQPQHF
V: TRBV29-1; J: TRBJ1-2; size: .; D: .; DNA: TGCAGCGTTGAAGATCATCGGACAGTAGGTCGCTATGGCTACACCTTC; CDR3: CSVEDHRTVGRYGYTF
V: TRBV19; J: TRBJ2-1; size: .; D: TRBD2; DNA: TGTGCCACGAAGCGGGACTCCTACAATGAGCAGTTCTTC; CDR3: CATKRDSYNEQFF
V: TRBV7-9; J: TRBJ2-7; size: .; D: .; DNA: TGTGCCAGCAGACCGGGACGGAGACACGAGCAGTACTTC; CDR3: CASRPGRRHEQYF
V: TRBV6-1; J: TRBJ2-3; size: .; D: .; DNA: TGTGCCAGCAGCCAAGTAAACCTCACAGATACGCAGTATTTT; CDR3: CASSQVNLTDTQYF
V: TRBV29-1; J: TRBJ1-4; size: .; D: TRBD1; DNA: TGCAGCGCCTTGACAGGGCCAAATGAAAAACTGTTTTTT; CDR3: CSALTGPNEKLFF
V: TRBV7-9; J: TRBJ2-7; size: .; D: .; DNA: TGTGCCAGCAGCCGGACCATCGAAACCCCCCTTGAGCAGTACTTC; CDR3: CASSRTIETPLEQYF
V: TRBV28; J: TRBJ2-5; size: .; D: TRBD2; DNA: TGTGCCAGCAAGGTTCCGGGACTAGCGGACCAAGAGACCCAGTACTTC; CDR3: CASKVPGLADQETQYF
V: TRBV6-1; J: TRBJ1-6; size: .; D: .; DNA: TGTGCCAGCAGTGAAGACATATCACCCCTCCACTTT; CDR3: CASSEDISPLHF
V: TRBV5-8; J: TRBJ1-3; size: .; D: .; DNA: TGTGCCAGCAGCTTGATAGGACAGTACTCTGGAAACACCATATATTTT; CDR3: CASSLIGQYSGNTIYF
V: TRBV25-1; J: TRBJ1-4; size: .; D: .; DNA: TGTGCCAGCAGTGAATCGGGCCCAAGAGGCGAAAAACTGTTTTTT; CDR3: CASSESGPRGEKLFF
V: TRBV7-2; J: TRBJ2-1; size: .; D: TRBD2; DNA: TGTGCCAGCAGCCAGAGGAGGACTAGCGGGACCCATGAGCAGTTCTTC; CDR3: CASSQRRTSGTHEQFF
V: TRBV25-1; J: TRBJ2-1; size: .; D: .; DNA: TGTGCCAGCCGGTACAGCTCCTACAATGAGCAGTTCTTC; CDR3: CASRYSSYNEQFF
V: TRBV7-2; J: TRBJ2-7; size: .; D: TRBD2; DNA: TGTGCCAGCAGCCTGACTAGCGGGAGCTACGAGCAGTACTTC; CDR3: CASSLTSGSYEQYF
V: TRBV27; J: TRBJ1-2; size: .; D: .; DNA: TGTGCCAGCAGTTTCGGGACAACTAACTATGGCTACACCTTC; CDR3: CASSFGTTNYGYTF
V: TRBV10-2; J: TRBJ2-2; size: .; D: .; DNA: TGCGCCAGCAGTGAAATCAGGGCATCACAGCTGTTTTTT; CDR3: CASSEIRASQLFF
V: TRBV11-2; J: TRBJ2-3; size: .; D: .; DNA: TGTGCCAGCAGCACGGGACTCCGCACAGATACGCAGTATTTT; CDR3: CASSTGLRTDTQYF
V: TRBV19; J: TRBJ2-7; size: .; D: .; DNA: TGTGCCAGTAGTAGGGTAGCCTTCTACGAGCAGTACTTC; CDR3: CASSRVAFYEQYF
V: TRBV5-1; J: TRBJ2-3; size: .; D: TRBD2; DNA: TGCGCCAGCAGCTGGGGGACTAGCGGGACGACAGATACGCAGTATTTT; CDR3: CASSWGTSGTTDTQYF
V: TRBV10-3; J: TRBJ2-3; size: .; D: .; DNA: TGTGCCATCAGTGAAGGGGACAGCACAGATACGCAGTATTTT; CDR3: CAISEGDSTDTQYF
V: TRBV9; J: TRBJ1-1; size: once; D: .; DNA: TGTGCCAGCAGCGGCCGTTCGGGCGCTTTCTTT; CDR3: CASSGRSGAFF
V: TRBV20-1; J: TRBJ2-7; size: .; D: TRBD1; DNA: TGCAGTGCCCAACAGGGGTACGAGCAGTACTTC; CDR3: CSAQQGYEQYF
V: TRBV11-2; J: TRBJ2-1; size: once; D: TRBD2; DNA: TGTGCCAGCAGCTATCTACTAGCGTTCTACAATGAGCAGTTCTTC; CDR3: CASSYLLAFYNEQFF
V: TRBV7-3; J: TRBJ2-5; size: .; D: .; DNA: TGTGCCAGCAGCCCCTCAGCCGGGGCCCAAGAGACCCAGTACTTC; CDR3: CASSPSAGAQETQYF
V: TRBV5-4; J: TRBJ1-1; size: .; D: .; DNA: TGTGCCAGCAGCCACGACAGACACAAGCTAGAAGCTTTCTTT; CDR3: CASSHDRHKLEAFF
V: TRBV6-6; J: TRBJ2-2; size: once; D: TRBD2; DNA: TGTGCCAGCAGCAATCTAGCGGGAGGGGGCGGGGAGCTGTTTTTT; CDR3: CASSNLAGGGGELFF
V: TRBV9; J: TRBJ2-2; size: .; D: .; DNA: TGTGCCAGCAGCACGACTCTTACCGGGGAGCTGTTTTTT; CDR3: CASSTTLTGELFF
V: TRBV7-6; J: TRBJ2-2; size: once; D: .; DNA: TGTGCCAGCAGCTTATCCATTCAAAACACCGGGGAGCTGTTTTTT; CDR3: CASSLSIQNTGELFF
V: TRBV6-5; J: TRBJ1-5; size: .; D: .; DNA: TGTGCCAGCAGCCCCCTGGGGCAGGGGCCCAGGAATTTT; CDR3: CASSPLGQGPRNF
V: TRBV7-9; J: TRBJ1-6; size: .; D: .; DNA: TGTGCCAGCAGCTCCCGGGACGGTTGGAATTCACCCCTCCACTTT; CDR3: CASSSRDGWNSPLHF
V: TRBV5-1; J: TRBJ2-5; size: once; D: .; DNA: TGCGCCAGCAGCTTGGTGGCGTCCCCGACCCAGTACTTC; CDR3: CASSLVASPTQYF
V: TRBV7-9; J: TRBJ2-7; size: .; D: .; DNA: TGTGCCAGCAGCCCCGACGAGCAGTACTTC; CDR3: CASSPDEQYF
V: TRBV18; J: TRBJ2-1; size: .; D: TRBD1; DNA: TGTGCCAGCTCACCGTACGACAGGGATGAGCAGTTCTTC; CDR3: CASSPYDRDEQFF
V: TRBV7-9; J: TRBJ2-1; size: .; D: TRBD1; DNA: TGTGCCAGCAGCTCCCGGGACAGGGGTTACAATGAGCAGTTCTTC; CDR3: CASSSRDRGYNEQFF
V: TRBV19; J: TRBJ2-5; size: .; D: TRBD2; DNA: TGTGCCAGTAGTATGAACAGCGGGGGGAGCCAAGAGACCCAGTACTTC; CDR3: CASSMNSGGSQETQYF
V: TRBV25-1; J: TRBJ2-5; size: .; D: TRBD2; DNA: TGTGCCAGCAGTTCGAGCGGGATAAGGCGAGAGACCCAGTACTTC; CDR3: CASSSSGIRRETQYF
V: TRBV10-2; J: TRBJ2-3; size: .; D: TRBD2; DNA: TGCGCCAGCAGTGAGTCGACTAGCGGGATTTCAGATACGCAGTATTTT; CDR3: CASSESTSGISDTQYF
V: TRBV29-1; J: TRBJ2-1; size: .; D: TRBD2; DNA: TGCAGCGTTGAAAGTAGGGCTAGCGGGAGGTCGACGAGTATTGAGCAGTTCTTC; CDR3: CSVESRASGRSTSIEQFF
V: TRBV6-5; J: TRBJ2-3; size: once; D: TRBD1; DNA: TGTGCCAGCAGGACAGGGATCCCAGATACGCAGTATTTT; CDR3: CASRTGIPDTQYF
V: TRBV5-1; J: TRBJ1-1; size: .; D: .; DNA: TGCGCCAGCAGCTTTTTCAGGGGCACTGAAGCTTTCTTT; CDR3: CASSFFRGTEAFF
V: TRBV30; J: TRBJ2-1; size: .; D: TRBD2; DNA: TGTGCCTGGAGTGTAGCGGGAGGGAATGAGCAGTTCTTC; CDR3: CAWSVAGGNEQFF
V: TRBV2; J: TRBJ2-5; size: .; D: .; DNA: TGTGCCAGCAGTGGTACTACAGGACCCCTTGTCCAAGAGACCCAGTACTTC; CDR3: CASSGTTGPLVQETQYF
V: TRBV7-2; J: TRBJ2-1; size: .; D: TRBD2; DNA: TGTGCCAGCAGCCCGGGACTAGCGGGTAGTAATGAGCAGTTCTTC; CDR3: CASSPGLAGSNEQFF
V: TRBV27; J: TRBJ2-1; size: .; D: .; DNA: TGTGCCAGCAGTTTATGGGTTCTAGGGGGTGAGCAGTTCTTC; CDR3: CASSLWVLGGEQFF
V: TRBV5-4; J: TRBJ2-2; size: once; D: .; DNA: TGTGCCAGCAGCTTGGATAGTTCGGGGGAGCTGTTTTTT; CDR3: CASSLDSSGELFF
V: TRBV6-6; J: TRBJ2-4; size: .; D: .; DNA: TGTGCCAGCAGCCTGGCCGGGACCCTAAGGATTCAGTACTTC; CDR3: CASSLAGTLRIQYF
V: TRBV19; J: TRBJ1-2; size: .; D: TRBD1; DNA: TGTGCCAGTAGTACACGACAGGGGGCTAACTATGGCTACACCTTC; CDR3: CASSTRQGANYGYTF
V: TRBV2; J: TRBJ1-2; size: .; D: TRBD1; DNA: TGTGCCAGCAGTGAATGGGGGTCGACAGGGATCGGTAACTATGGCTACACCTTC; CDR3: CASSEWGSTGIGNYGYTF
V: TRBV6-5; J: TRBJ1-5; size: .; D: TRBD1; DNA: TGTGCCAGCAGTTACTTGACAGGGGGGGATCAGCCCCAGCATTTT; CDR3: CASSYLTGGDQPQHF
V: TRBV19; J: TRBJ1-1; size: .; D: TRBD1; DNA: TGTGCCAGTAGTATGGCCAGGGGGCTATACACTGAAGCTTTCTTT; CDR3: CASSMARGLYTEAFF
V: TRBV7-9; J: TRBJ2-1; size: .; D: TRBD2; DNA: TGTGCCAGCAGCATCGGGACTAGCGCCTACAATGAGCAGTTCTTC; CDR3: CASSIGTSAYNEQFF